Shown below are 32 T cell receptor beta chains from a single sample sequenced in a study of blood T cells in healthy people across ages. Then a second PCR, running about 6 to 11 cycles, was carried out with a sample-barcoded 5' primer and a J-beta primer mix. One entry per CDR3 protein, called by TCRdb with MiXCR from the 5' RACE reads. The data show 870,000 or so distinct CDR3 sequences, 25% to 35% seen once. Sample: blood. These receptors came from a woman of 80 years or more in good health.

Here the CDR3 DNA reads TGTGCCAGTAGGACCGATTCGGACACTGAAGCTTTCTTT. It translates to CASRTDSDTEAFF. The chain couples TRBV6-1 to TRBJ1-1, with D hard to call. Deletions cut 9 bases from V and 3 bases from J, with 14 bases between. The germline V gene has CDR1 MNHNS and CDR2 SASEGT. There are 13 residues in the CDR3.

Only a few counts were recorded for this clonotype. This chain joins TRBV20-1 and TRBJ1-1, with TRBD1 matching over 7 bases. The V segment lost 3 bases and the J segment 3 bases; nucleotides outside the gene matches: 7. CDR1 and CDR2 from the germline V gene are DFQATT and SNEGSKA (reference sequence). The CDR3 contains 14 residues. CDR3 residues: CSARVTRGDTEAFF. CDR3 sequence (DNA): TGCAGTGCTAGGGTAACCAGGGGGGACACTGAAGCTTTCTTT.

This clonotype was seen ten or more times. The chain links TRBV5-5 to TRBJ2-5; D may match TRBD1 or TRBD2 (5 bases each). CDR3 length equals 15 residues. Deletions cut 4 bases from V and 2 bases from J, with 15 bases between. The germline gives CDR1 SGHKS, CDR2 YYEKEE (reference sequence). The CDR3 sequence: CASSPDGAAQETQYF. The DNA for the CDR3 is TGTGCCAGCAGCCCGGACGGGGCAGCTCAAGAGACCCAGTACTTC.

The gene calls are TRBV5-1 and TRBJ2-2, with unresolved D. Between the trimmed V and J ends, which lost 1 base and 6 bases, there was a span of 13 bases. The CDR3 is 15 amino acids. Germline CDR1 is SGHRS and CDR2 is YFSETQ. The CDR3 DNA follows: TGCGCCAGCAGCTTGCGCCCCGTAGTAGCCGGGGAGCTGTTTTTT. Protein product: CASSLRPVVAGELFF. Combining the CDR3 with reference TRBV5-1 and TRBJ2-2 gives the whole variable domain KAGVTQTPRYLIKTRGQQVTLSCSPISGHRSVSWYQQTPGQGLQFLFEYFSETQRNKGNFPGRFSGRQFSNSRSEMNVSTLELGDSALYLCASSLRPVVAGELFFGEGSRLTVL.

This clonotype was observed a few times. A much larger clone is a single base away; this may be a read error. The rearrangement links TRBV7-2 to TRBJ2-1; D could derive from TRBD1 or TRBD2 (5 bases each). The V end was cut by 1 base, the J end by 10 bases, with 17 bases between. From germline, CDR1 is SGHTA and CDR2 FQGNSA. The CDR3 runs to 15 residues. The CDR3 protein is CASSLVRDGQYEQFF. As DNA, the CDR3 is TGTGCCAGCAGCTTAGTCCGGGACGGTCAGTACGAGCAGTTCTTC.

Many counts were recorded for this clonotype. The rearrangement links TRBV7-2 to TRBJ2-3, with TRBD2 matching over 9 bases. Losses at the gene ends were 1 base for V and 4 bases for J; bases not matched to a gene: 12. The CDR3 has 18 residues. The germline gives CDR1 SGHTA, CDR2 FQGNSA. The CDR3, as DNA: TGTGCCAGCAGCTTAGGCAGAGTCAGCGGGGGGCGGTCAGATACGCAGTATTTT. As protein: CASSLGRVSGGRSDTQYF.

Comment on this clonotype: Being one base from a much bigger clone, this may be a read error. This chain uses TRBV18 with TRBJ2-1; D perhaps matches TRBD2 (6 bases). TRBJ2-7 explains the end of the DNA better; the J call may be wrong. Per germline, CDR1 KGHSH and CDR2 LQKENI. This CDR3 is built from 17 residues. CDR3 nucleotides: TGTGCCAGCTCACCAGGGCAAGGAAGGAGCGGCGGGGATGAGCAGTACTTC. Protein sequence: CASSPGQGRSGGDEQYF.

CDR3 sequence: CASSLAGGENEQYF. Here the CDR3 DNA reads TGTGCCAGCAGTCTGGCGGGAGGGGAGAACGAGCAGTACTTC. J is TRBJ2-7 and V is TRBV6-6; 9 bases fit TRBD2. Looked up from germline, CDR1 is MNHNY and CDR2 is SVGAGI (reference sequence). Trimming removed 5 bases from V and 5 bases from J; junction bases left unmatched: 7. The CDR3 runs to 14 residues.

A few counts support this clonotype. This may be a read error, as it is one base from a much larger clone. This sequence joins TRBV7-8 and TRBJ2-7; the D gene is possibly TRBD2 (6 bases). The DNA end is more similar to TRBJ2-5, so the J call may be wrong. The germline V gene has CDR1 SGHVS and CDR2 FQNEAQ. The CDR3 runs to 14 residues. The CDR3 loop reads CASSWITSRETQYF. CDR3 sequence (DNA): TGTGCCAGCAGCTGGATTACTAGCAGGGAGACCCAGTACTTC.

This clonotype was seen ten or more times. The CDR3 DNA sequence: TGTGCCAGCAGCCACTGGAGCTTGGATACGCAGTATTTT. Its protein product is CASSHWSLDTQYF. The chain employs TRBV3-1 and TRBJ2-3; D not certain. This CDR3 is 13 amino acids long. V lost 3 bases and J lost 6, with 10 bases in between. Germline V gene lookup returns CDR1 LGHDT and CDR2 YNNKEL (reference sequence).

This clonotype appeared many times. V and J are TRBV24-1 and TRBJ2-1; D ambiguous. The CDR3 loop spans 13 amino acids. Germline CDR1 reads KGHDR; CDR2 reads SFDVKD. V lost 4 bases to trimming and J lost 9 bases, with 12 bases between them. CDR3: CATSDPVRGEQFF. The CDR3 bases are TGTGCCACCAGTGACCCCGTAAGAGGTGAGCAGTTCTTC.

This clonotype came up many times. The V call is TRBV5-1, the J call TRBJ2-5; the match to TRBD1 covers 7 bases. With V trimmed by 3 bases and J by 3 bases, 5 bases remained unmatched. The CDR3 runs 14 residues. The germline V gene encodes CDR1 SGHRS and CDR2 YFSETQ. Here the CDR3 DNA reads TGCGCCAGCAGCTCCACCGGGACAGAAGAGACCCAGTACTTC. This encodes CASSSTGTEETQYF.

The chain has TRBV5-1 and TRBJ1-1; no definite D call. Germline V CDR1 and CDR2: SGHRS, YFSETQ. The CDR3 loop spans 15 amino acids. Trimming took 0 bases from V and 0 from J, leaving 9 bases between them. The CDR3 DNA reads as TGCGCCAGCAGCTTGGTGGGCACCTTGAACACTGAAGCTTTCTTT. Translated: CASSLVGTLNTEAFF.

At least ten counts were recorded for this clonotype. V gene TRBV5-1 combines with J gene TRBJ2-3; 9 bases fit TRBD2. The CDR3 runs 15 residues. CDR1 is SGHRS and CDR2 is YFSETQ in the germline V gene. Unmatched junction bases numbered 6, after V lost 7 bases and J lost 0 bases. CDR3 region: CASFQAGGSTDTQYF. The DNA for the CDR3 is TGCGCCAGCTTTCAAGCGGGGGGTAGCACAGATACGCAGTATTTT.

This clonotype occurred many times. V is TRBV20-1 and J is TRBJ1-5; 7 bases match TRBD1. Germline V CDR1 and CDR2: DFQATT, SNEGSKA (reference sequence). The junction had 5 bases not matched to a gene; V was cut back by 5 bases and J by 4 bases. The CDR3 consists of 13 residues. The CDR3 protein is CSARDSANQPQHF. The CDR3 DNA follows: TGCAGTGCTCGGGACAGCGCAAATCAGCCCCAGCATTTT.

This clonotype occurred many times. CDR3 DNA: TGTGCCAGCAGCTTGACTGACCCTGTTACGCAGTATTTT. It encodes CASSLTDPVTQYF. The chain employs TRBV5-6 and TRBJ2-3; no clear D gene. CDR1 and CDR2 from the germline V gene are SGHDT and YYEEEE. The CDR3 has 13 amino acids. Trimming shortened V by 1 base and J by 8 bases, and 11 bases separated the two germline ends.

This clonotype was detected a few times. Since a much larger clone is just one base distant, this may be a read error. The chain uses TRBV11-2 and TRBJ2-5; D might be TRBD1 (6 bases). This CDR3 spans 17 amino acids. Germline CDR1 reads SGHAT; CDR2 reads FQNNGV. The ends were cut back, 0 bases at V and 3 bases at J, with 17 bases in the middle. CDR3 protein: CASSLDMGAGPKETQYF. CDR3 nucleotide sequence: TGTGCCAGCAGCTTAGACATGGGGGCAGGGCCGAAAGAGACCCAGTACTTC. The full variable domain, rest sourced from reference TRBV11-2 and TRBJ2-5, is EAGVAQSPRYKIIEKRQSVAFWCNPISGHATLYWYQQILGQGPKLLIQFQNNGVVDDSQLPKDRFSAERLKGVDSTLKIQPAKLEDSAVYLCASSLDMGAGPKETQYFGPGTRLLVL.

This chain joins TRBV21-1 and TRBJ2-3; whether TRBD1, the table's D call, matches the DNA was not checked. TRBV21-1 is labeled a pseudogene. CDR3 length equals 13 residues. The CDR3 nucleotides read TGTGCCAGCAGCCTTACCCCCAGGGATACGCAGTATTTT. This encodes CASSLTPRDTQYF.

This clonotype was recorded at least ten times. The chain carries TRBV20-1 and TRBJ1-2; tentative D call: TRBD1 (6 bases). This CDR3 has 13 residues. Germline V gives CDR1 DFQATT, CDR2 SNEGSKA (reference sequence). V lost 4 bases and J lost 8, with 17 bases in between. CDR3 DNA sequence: TGCAGTGCTACCAGACAGGTTGGCGAGGGCTACACCTTC. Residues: CSATRQVGEGYTF.

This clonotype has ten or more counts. The CDR3: CASSLEGLAAETQYF. CDR3 DNA sequence: TGTGCCAGCAGCTTAGAGGGACTAGCGGCCGAGACCCAGTACTTC. V is TRBV11-3 and J is TRBJ2-5; TRBD2 matches 11 bases. Per the germline V gene, CDR1 is SGHNT and CDR2 is YENEEA. CDR3 length: 15 amino acids. Losses at the gene ends were 0 bases for V and 5 bases for J; bases not matched to a gene: 2.

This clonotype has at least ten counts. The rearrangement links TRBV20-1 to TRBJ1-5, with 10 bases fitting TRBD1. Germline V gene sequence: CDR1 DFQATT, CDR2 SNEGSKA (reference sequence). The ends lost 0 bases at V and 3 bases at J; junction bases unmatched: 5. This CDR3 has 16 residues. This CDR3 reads CSARDGGTGDNQPQHF. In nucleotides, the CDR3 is TGCAGTGCTAGAGACGGCGGGACAGGGGACAATCAGCCCCAGCATTTT.

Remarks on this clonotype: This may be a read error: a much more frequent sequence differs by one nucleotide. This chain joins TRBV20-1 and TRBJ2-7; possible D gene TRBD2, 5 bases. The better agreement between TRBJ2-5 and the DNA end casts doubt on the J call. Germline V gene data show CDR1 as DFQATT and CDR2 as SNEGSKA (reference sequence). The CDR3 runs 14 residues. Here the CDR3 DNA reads TGCAGTGCTAGAAAGTCGGCTGGGAGAAGGACCCAGTACTTC. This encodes CSARKSAGRRTQYF.

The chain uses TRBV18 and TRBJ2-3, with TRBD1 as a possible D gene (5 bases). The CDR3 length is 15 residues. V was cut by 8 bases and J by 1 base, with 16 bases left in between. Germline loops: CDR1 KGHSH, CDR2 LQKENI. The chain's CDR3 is CASDSSGFGTDTQYF. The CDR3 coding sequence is TGTGCCAGCGATTCGTCAGGGTTCGGCACAGATACGCAGTATTTT.

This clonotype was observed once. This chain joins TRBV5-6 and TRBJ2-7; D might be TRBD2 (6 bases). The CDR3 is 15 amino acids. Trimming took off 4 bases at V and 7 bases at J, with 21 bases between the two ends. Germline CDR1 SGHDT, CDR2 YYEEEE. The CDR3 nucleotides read TGTGCCAGCAGCGTTGGACTAACGGTCTACAATGAGCAGTACTTC. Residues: CASSVGLTVYNEQYF.

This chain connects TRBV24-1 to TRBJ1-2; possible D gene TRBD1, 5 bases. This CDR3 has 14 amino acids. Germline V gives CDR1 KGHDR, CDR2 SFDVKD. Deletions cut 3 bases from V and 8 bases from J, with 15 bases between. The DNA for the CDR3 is TGTGCCACCAGTGATCCGCGGTCGGGGGGAGGCTACACCTTC. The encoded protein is CATSDPRSGGGYTF.

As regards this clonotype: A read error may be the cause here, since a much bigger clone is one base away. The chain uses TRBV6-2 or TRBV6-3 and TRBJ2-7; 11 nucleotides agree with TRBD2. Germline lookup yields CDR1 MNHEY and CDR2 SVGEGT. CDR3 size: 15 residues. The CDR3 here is CASSRLAGSSYEKYF. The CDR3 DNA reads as TGTGCCAGCAGCAGACTAGCGGGGAGCTCCTACGAGAAGTACTTC.

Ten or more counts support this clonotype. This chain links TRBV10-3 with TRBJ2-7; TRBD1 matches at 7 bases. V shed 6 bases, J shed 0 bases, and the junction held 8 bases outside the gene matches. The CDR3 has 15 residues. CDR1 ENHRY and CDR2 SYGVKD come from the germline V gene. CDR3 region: CAIRSTGALSYEQYF. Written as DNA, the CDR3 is TGTGCCATCAGAAGTACAGGGGCCCTCTCCTACGAGCAGTACTTC.

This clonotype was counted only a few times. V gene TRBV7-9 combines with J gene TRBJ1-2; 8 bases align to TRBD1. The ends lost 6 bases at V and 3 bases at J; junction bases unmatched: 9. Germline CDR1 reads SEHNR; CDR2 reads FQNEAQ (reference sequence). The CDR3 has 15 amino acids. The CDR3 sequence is CASSQATGVYYGYTF. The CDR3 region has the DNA TGTGCCAGCAGTCAAGCGACAGGGGTCTACTATGGCTACACCTTC. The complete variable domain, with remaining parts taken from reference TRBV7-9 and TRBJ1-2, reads DTGVSQNPRHKITKRGQNVTFRCDPISEHNRLYWYRQTLGQGPEFLTYFQNEAQLEKSRLLSDRFSAERPKGSFSTLEIQRTEQGDSAMYLCASSQATGVYYGYTFGSGTRLTVV.

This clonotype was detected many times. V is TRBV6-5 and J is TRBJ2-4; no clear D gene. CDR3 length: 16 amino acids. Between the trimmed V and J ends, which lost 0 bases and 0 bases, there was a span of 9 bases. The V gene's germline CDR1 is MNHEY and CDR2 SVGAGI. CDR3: CASSYSTNRAKNIQYF. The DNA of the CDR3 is TGTGCCAGCAGTTACTCGACCAACAGAGCCAAAAACATTCAGTACTTC.

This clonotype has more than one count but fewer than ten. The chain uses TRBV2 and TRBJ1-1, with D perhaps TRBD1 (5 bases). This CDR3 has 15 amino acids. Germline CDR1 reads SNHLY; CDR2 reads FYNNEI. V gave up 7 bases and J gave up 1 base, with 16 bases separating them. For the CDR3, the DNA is TGTGCCAGCAAAAGAGACCTGAGGGGGAACACTGAAGCTTTCTTT. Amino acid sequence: CASKRDLRGNTEAFF. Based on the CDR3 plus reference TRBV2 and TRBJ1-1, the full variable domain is EPEVTQTPSHQVTQMGQEVILRCVPISNHLYFYWYRQILGQKVEFLVSFYNNEISEKSEIFDDQFSVERPDGSNFTLKIRSTKLEDSAMYFCASKRDLRGNTEAFFGQGTRLTVV.

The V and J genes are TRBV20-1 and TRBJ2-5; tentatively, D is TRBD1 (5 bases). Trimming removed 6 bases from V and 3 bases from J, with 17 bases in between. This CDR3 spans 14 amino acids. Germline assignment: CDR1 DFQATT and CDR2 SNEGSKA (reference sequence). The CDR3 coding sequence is TGCAGTGCCGGCCTAAACTTAGGGGAAGAGACCCAGTACTTC. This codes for CSAGLNLGEETQYF.

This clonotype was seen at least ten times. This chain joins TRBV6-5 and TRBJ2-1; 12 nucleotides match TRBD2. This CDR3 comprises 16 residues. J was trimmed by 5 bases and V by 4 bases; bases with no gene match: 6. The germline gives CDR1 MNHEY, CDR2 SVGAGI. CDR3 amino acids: CASSSPGLAGHNEQFF. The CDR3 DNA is TGTGCCAGCAGTTCCCCTGGACTAGCGGGGCACAATGAGCAGTTCTTC.